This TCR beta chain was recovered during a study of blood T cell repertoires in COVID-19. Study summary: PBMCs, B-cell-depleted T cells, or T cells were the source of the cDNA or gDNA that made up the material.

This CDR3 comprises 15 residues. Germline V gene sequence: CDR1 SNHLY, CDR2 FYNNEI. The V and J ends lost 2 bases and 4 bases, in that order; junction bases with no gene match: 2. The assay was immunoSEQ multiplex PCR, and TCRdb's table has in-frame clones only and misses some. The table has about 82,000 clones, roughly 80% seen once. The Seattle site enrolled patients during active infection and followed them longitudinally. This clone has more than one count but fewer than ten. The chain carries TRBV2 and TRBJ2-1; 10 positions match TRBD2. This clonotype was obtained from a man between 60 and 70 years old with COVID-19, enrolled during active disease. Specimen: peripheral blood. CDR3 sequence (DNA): TGTGCCAGCAGTGAATCTAGCGGGGGTTACAATGAGCAGTTCTTC. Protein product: CASSESSGGYNEQFF. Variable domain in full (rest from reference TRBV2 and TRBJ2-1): EPEVTQTPSHQVTQMGQEVILRCVPISNHLYFYWYRQILGQKVEFLVSFYNNEISEKSEIFDDQFSVERPDGSNFTLKIRSTKLEDSAMYFCASSESSGGYNEQFFGPGTRLTVL.